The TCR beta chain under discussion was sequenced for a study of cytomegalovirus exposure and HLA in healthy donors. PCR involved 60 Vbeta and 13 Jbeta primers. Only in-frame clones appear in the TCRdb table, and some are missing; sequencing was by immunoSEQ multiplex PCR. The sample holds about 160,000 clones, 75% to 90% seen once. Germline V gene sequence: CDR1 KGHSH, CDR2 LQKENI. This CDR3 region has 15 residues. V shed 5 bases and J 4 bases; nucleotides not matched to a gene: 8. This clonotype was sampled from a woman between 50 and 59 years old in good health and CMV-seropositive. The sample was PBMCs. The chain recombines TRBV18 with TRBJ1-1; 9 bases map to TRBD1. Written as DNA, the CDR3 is TGTGCCAGCTCAGCTGACTACAGGGGGCCCACTGAAGCTTTCTTT. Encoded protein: CASSADYRGPTEAFF.